The 17 T cell receptor beta chains listed next were all sequenced from one sample in a study of cytomegalovirus exposure and HLA in healthy donors. Repertoires were generated with immunoSEQ multiplex PCR, while TCRdb's copy carries only in-frame clones and drops some. The table lists about 110,000 clones, 90% to 96% of them singletons. Sequenced material: PBMCs. These receptor sequences come from a woman younger than 30 in good health and CMV-seronegative.

The gene calls are TRBV6-6 and TRBJ2-5; no definite D call. This CDR3 has 14 amino acids. Per germline, CDR1 MNHNY and CDR2 SVGAGI (reference sequence). Trimming shortened V by 2 bases and J by 1 base, and 8 bases separated the two germline ends. Written as DNA, the CDR3 is TGTGCCAGCAGTTACGAAGGAGCCCAAGAGACCCAGTACTTC. This encodes CASSYEGAQETQYF.

This sequence joins TRBV29-1 and TRBJ2-7; 8 bases are a match to TRBD1. Germline CDR1 SQVTM, CDR2 ANQGSEA. This CDR3 has 13 amino acids. V shed 1 base, J shed 3 bases, and the junction held 2 bases outside the gene matches. The CDR3, as DNA: TGCAGCGTTGAAGGGGGACAGGTCTACGAGCAGTACTTC. This codes for CSVEGGQVYEQYF.

Comment on this clone: The sample contains more than one DNA sequence encoding this CDR3. This chain connects TRBV7-9 to TRBJ2-1, with 9 bases that match TRBD2. With V trimmed by 5 bases and J by 3 bases, 5 bases remained unmatched. Per germline, CDR1 SEHNR and CDR2 FQNEAQ (reference sequence). The CDR3 is 15 amino acids. CDR3 sequence: CASSRSGGSYNEQFF. CDR3 in DNA: TGTGCCAGCAGCCGGAGCGGGGGGAGCTACAATGAGCAGTTCTTC.

This sequence joins TRBV7-6 and TRBJ2-1, with TRBD1 matching 7 bases. The trim removed 7 bases at V and 4 bases at J, leaving 13 bases unmatched. Germline CDR1 SGHVS, CDR2 FNYEAQ. This CDR3 contains 16 residues. CDR3 sequence reads: CASTPGGQASYNEQFF. In DNA, the CDR3 is TGTGCCAGCACCCCCGGCGGACAGGCCAGTTACAATGAGCAGTTCTTC.

The chain has TRBV6-1 and TRBJ2-7, with 8 positions matching TRBD2. V lost 6 bases and J lost 2; bases outside the gene matches: 9. Germline V gene sequence: CDR1 MNHNS, CDR2 SASEGT. The CDR3 consists of 15 residues. Here the CDR3 reads CASRAGLGAPYEQYF. The CDR3 DNA reads TGTGCCAGCAGGGCGGGACTAGGGGCCCCCTACGAGCAGTACTTC.

This rearrangement joins TRBV6-1 to TRBJ2-7, with 7 bases identical to TRBD1. CDR1 and CDR2 from the germline V gene are MNHNS and SASEGT. The CDR3 spans 14 residues. Trimming at V came to 6 bases and at J to 2 bases, leaving 7 bases not matched to a gene. The CDR3 protein is CASSRTGSAYEQYF. The CDR3 nucleotides are TGTGCCAGCAGCCGGACAGGCAGCGCCTACGAGCAGTACTTC.

The chain combines TRBV6-6 with TRBJ1-1, with unresolved D. The V end was cut by 6 bases, the J end by 6 bases, with 11 bases between. Looked up from germline, CDR1 is MNHNY and CDR2 is SVGAGI (reference sequence). This CDR3 contains 12 residues. CDR3 in amino acids: CASSPRGAEAFF. CDR3 nucleotides: TGTGCCAGCAGCCCCCGCGGGGCTGAAGCTTTCTTT.

The CDR3 DNA reads as TGTGCCAGCAGTCGATCAGGGGATGGTCAGCCCCAGCATTTT. Its translation: CASSRSGDGQPQHF. V is TRBV6-5 and J is TRBJ1-5; weak D call: TRBD1 (6 bases). The CDR3 runs to 14 residues. From germline, CDR1 is MNHEY and CDR2 SVGAGI. Trimming took off 5 bases at V and 6 bases at J, with 14 bases between the two ends.

This rearrangement joins TRBV9 to TRBJ2-5; possible D gene TRBD2, 7 bases. CDR1 is SGDLS, CDR2 YYNGEE, per germline. The CDR3 consists of 12 residues. V shed 3 bases and J shed 5 bases, with 8 bases lying between them. For the CDR3, the DNA is TGTGCCAGCAGCGAGGGGGGGGAGACCCAGTACTTC. It specifies CASSEGGETQYF.

The rearrangement links TRBV30 to TRBJ1-3; D might be TRBD1 (5 bases). The CDR3 covers 15 residues. Germline V gene lookup returns CDR1 GTSNPN and CDR2 SVGIG (reference sequence). V was shortened by 2 bases and J by 0 bases, with 11 bases between the two germline ends. As DNA, the CDR3 is TGTGCCTGGAGTCGTTTTCAGGGCTCTGGAAACACCATATATTTT. Translation gives CAWSRFQGSGNTIYF.

The chain is built from TRBV18 and TRBJ1-4; D might be TRBD1 (5 bases). V gave up 5 bases and J gave up 0 bases, with 13 bases separating them. Germline V CDR1 and CDR2: KGHSH, LQKENI. The CDR3 loop spans 16 amino acids. The CDR3 coding sequence is TGTGCCAGCTCATCCCTAGGAGGGGCAACTAATGAAAAACTGTTTTTT. It encodes CASSSLGGATNEKLFF. Together with reference TRBV18 and TRBJ1-4, the CDR3 gives the full variable domain: NAGVMQNPRHLVRRRGQEARLRCSPMKGHSHVYWYRQLPEEGLKFMVYLQKENIIDESGMPKERFSAEFPKEGPSILRIQQVVRGDSAAYFCASSSLGGATNEKLFFGSGTQLSVL.

The chain couples TRBV7-2 to TRBJ2-3; 10 positions agree with TRBD2. The CDR3 consists of 16 residues. J gave up 4 bases and V 1 base, and 5 bases lay outside the gene matches. Germline V gives CDR1 SGHTA, CDR2 FQGNSA. In DNA form, the CDR3 reads TGTGCCAGCAGCTTAGATTGGCTAGCGGGGGCAGATACGCAGTATTTT. Amino acid sequence: CASSLDWLAGADTQYF.

The rearrangement links TRBV5-1 to TRBJ2-3; TRBD2 matches at 8 bases. This CDR3 has 15 amino acids. J was trimmed by 5 bases and V by 2 bases; bases with no gene match: 7. The germline CDR1 and CDR2 sequences are SGHRS and YFSETQ. Here the CDR3 DNA reads TGCGCCAGCAGCTTCGGGTCTAGCGGGCAAGATACGCAGTATTTT. This sequence encodes CASSFGSSGQDTQYF.

V and J are TRBV20-1 and TRBJ2-7; 8 nucleotides line up with TRBD2. Germline V gene data show CDR1 as DFQATT and CDR2 as SNEGSKA (reference sequence). CDR3 length: 10 residues. V dropped 6 bases and J dropped 7; count of bases not matched to a gene: 2. The CDR3 coding sequence is TGCAGTGCCGGGGGGGCGGAGCAGTACTTC. It codes for CSAGGAEQYF.

The count of this clone is one. V gene TRBV5-1 combines with J gene TRBJ1-5; maybe TRBD1 (5 bases). CDR1 is SGHRS, CDR2 YFSETQ, per germline. V lost 0 bases, J lost 5 bases, and 12 bases lay in between. This CDR3 has 15 amino acids. The CDR3 DNA sequence: TGCGCCAGCAGCTTGGCCGGGGAGGGGCATCAGCCCCAGCATTTT. Translated, it gives CASSLAGEGHQPQHF.

CDR3 bases: TGTGCCAGCAGAAAAGCGGACTACGAGCAGTACTTC. Translating it yields CASRKADYEQYF. This chain joins TRBV7-2 and TRBJ2-7, with a weak D call TRBD2 (5 bases). CDR1 is SGHTA, CDR2 FQGNSA, per germline. The ends were cut back, 6 bases at V and 3 bases at J, with 9 bases in the middle. CDR3 length: 12 amino acids.

The chain uses TRBV28 and TRBJ2-5; a weak D match, TRBD2 (5 bases). The V gene's germline CDR1 is MDHEN and CDR2 SYDVKM. V was shortened by 5 bases and J by 5 bases, with 18 bases between the two germline ends. The CDR3 runs 15 residues. CDR3 in amino acids: CASSVGLVPGETQYF. In DNA, the CDR3 is TGTGCCAGCAGTGTTGGACTGGTCCCGGGGGAGACCCAGTACTTC.